The sequence of this T cell receptor (beta chain) was determined in a study of blood T cells in healthy people across ages. Trimming at V came to 2 bases and at J to 0 bases, leaving 6 bases not matched to a gene. The CDR3 is 17 amino acids. CDR1 is SGDLS and CDR2 is YYNGEE in the germline V gene. A second PCR of 7 to 11 cycles used a sample-barcoded 5' primer and a J-beta primer mix. TCRdb analysed the 5' RACE reads with MiXCR anew, one entry per CDR3 protein. The profile shows 780,000 or so distinct CDR3 sequences, just under 25% of them singletons. These records were also assigned to another study, of T cells of mothers and their children.

This receptor was obtained from a boy younger than 18 in good health. The material sequenced was blood. The V and J genes are TRBV9 and TRBJ2-3; TRBD2 agrees at 10 bases. This CDR3 is CASSVKREGSSTDTQYF. In DNA form, the CDR3 reads TGTGCCAGCAGCGTTAAGCGGGAGGGATCCAGCACAGATACGCAGTATTTT.